Listed below are T cell receptor beta chains from one sample, sequenced in a study of T cell responses to AZD1222 COVID-19 vaccine. Here immunoSEQ multiplex PCR was the method, and the copy in TCRdb shows in-frame clones only, minus some. Of about 150,000 clones in the sample, just over 90% were seen once. Sequences were derived from peripheral blood, sampled on day 0 of AZD1222 vaccination. The source is an adult in good health. CDR3s include the opening cysteine and the closing phenylalanine or tryptophan. Fields, in order: CDR3 length, J gene, clone size, V gene, D gene, CDR3 protein, CDR3 DNA. A D gene is named only where the DNA matches it firmly. For some rows the clone size is stated as once, few or many, or as a class when expanded; others skip it.

>15|TRBJ2-7|once|TRBV9|TRBD1
CASSAGTGSSYEQYF
TGTGCCAGCAGCGCCGGGACAGGGAGCTCCTACGAGCAGTACTTC
>14|TRBJ2-7|.|TRBV6-6|.
CASSYSDTAYEQYF
TGTGCCAGCAGTTACTCGGACACAGCCTACGAGCAGTACTTC
>14|TRBJ1-2|.|TRBV7-9|.
CASSLVGEVYGYTF
TGTGCCAGCAGCTTAGTTGGGGAGGTCTATGGCTACACCTTC
>13|TRBJ1-2|.|TRBV30|.
CAWTGTGSYGYTF
TGTGCCTGGACCGGGACGGGGAGCTATGGCTACACCTTC
>16|TRBJ1-1|.|TRBV7-9|.
CASSLVSVVLGTEAFF
TGTGCCAGCAGCTTAGTTTCGGTCGTGTTGGGCACTGAAGCTTTCTTT
>14|TRBJ2-7|.|TRBV28|.
CASSRPGSSYEQYF
TGTGCCAGCAGCCGTCCTGGGTCTTCCTACGAGCAGTACTTC
>15|TRBJ1-5|.|TRBV9|.
CASSVEGHSGQPQHF
TGTGCCAGCAGCGTAGAAGGGCATAGCGGTCAGCCCCAGCATTTT
>13|TRBJ1-5|.|TRBV12-3/TRBV12-4|.
CASSYRGDQPQHF
TGTGCCAGCAGTTACCGGGGTGATCAGCCCCAGCATTTT
>13|TRBJ2-5|.|TRBV30|.
CAWTLGLQETQYF
TGTGCCTGGACTCTTGGCCTCCAAGAGACCCAGTACTTC
>13|TRBJ1-4|.|TRBV4-3|.
CASSQLRGEKLFF
TGCGCCAGCAGCCAGCTCAGGGGCGAAAAACTGTTTTTT
>14|TRBJ1-1|.|TRBV2|.
CASSERAVNTEAFF
TGTGCCAGCAGTGAAAGGGCGGTGAACACTGAAGCTTTCTTT
>16|TRBJ2-3|.|TRBV9|TRBD1
CASSAIGQGVADTQYF
TGTGCCAGCAGCGCGATAGGACAGGGGGTAGCAGATACGCAGTATTTT
>13|TRBJ1-2|.|TRBV6-4|.
CASGVKPNYGYTF
TGTGCCAGCGGCGTCAAACCTAACTATGGCTACACCTTC
>13|TRBJ1-1|.|TRBV6-5|.
CASSYERNTEAFF
TGTGCCAGCAGTTACGAGCGGAACACTGAAGCTTTCTTT
>14|TRBJ1-1|.|TRBV2|TRBD1
CASSTRQGNTEAFF
TGTGCCAGCAGTACCCGACAGGGGAACACTGAAGCTTTCTTT
>16|TRBJ1-1|.|TRBV7-9|.
CASSARTGEMNTEAFF
TGTGCCAGCAGCGCCCGGACGGGAGAGATGAACACTGAAGCTTTCTTT
>16|TRBJ2-3|.|TRBV7-9|TRBD2
CASSLGASGGTDTQYF
TGTGCCAGCAGCTTAGGGGCTAGCGGGGGCACAGATACGCAGTATTTT
>14|TRBJ2-5|.|TRBV24-1|TRBD2
CATSDPGGVETQYF
TGTGCCACCAGTGATCCGGGGGGGGTAGAGACCCAGTACTTC
>13|TRBJ2-7|.|TRBV10-1|.
CASSSRDSYEQYF
TGCGCCAGCAGTTCCAGGGATTCCTACGAGCAGTACTTC
>15|TRBJ1-6|few|TRBV7-2|.
CASSLSGSKNSPLHF
TGTGCCAGCAGCTTATCCGGGTCGAAAAATTCACCCCTCCACTTT
>17|TRBJ1-5|.|TRBV7-8|TRBD1
CASSLARTGGSNQPQHF
TGTGCCAGCAGCTTAGCCCGGACAGGGGGAAGCAATCAGCCCCAGCATTTT
>15|TRBJ2-5|.|TRBV5-8|TRBD2
CASSLYGGARETQYF
TGTGCCAGCAGCTTATACGGGGGGGCCAGAGAGACCCAGTACTTC
>15|TRBJ1-2|.|TRBV27|.
CASSLTSGGEVGYTF
TGTGCCAGCAGTCTAACCTCGGGGGGCGAGGTTGGCTACACCTTC
>15|TRBJ1-3|.|TRBV18|.
CASSPGQNAGNTIYF
TGTGCCAGCTCACCGGGACAAAATGCTGGAAACACCATATATTTT
>16|TRBJ2-5|once|TRBV5-1|.
CASSLVGTPSFKNQYF
TGCGCCAGCAGCTTGGTTGGGACTCCATCCTTTAAAAACCAGTACTTC
>13|TRBJ1-5|.|TRBV30|TRBD1
CAWATGNKQPQHF
TGTGCCTGGGCGACAGGGAATAAACAGCCCCAGCATTTT
>16|TRBJ2-1|.|TRBV28|TRBD2
CASSLLTSGGYNEQFF
TGTGCCAGCAGTTTGTTGACTAGCGGGGGATACAATGAGCAGTTCTTC
>18|TRBJ2-1|.|TRBV5-1|.
CASSLGQGFSLSYNEQFF
TGCGCCAGCAGCTTGGGGCAGGGGTTCTCCCTTTCCTACAATGAGCAGTTCTTC
>15|TRBJ2-3|.|TRBV5-4|.
CASSSDFGSTDTQYF
TGTGCCAGCAGCAGTGACTTTGGCTCCACAGATACGCAGTATTTT
>13|TRBJ1-1|.|TRBV10-3|.
CAISLGPNTEAFF
TGTGCCATCAGCCTCGGGCCGAACACTGAAGCTTTCTTT
>11|TRBJ2-1|.|TRBV28|.
CASSIHNEQFF
TGTGCCAGCAGCATACACAATGAGCAGTTCTTC
>14|TRBJ1-5|.|TRBV9|TRBD1
CASSGRGGNQPQHF
TGTGCCAGCAGCGGCAGGGGGGGGAATCAGCCCCAGCATTTT
>15|TRBJ1-1|.|TRBV7-9|TRBD1
CASSSRDRPNTEAFF
TGTGCCAGCAGCTCTAGGGACAGGCCGAACACTGAAGCTTTCTTT
>15|TRBJ2-3|.|TRBV7-9|TRBD1
CASSLRTGLVDTQYF
TGTGCCAGCAGCTTGAGGACAGGGTTAGTAGATACGCAGTATTTT
>16|TRBJ1-6|.|TRBV4-3|.
CASSQDYRTDNSPLHF
TGCGCCAGCAGCCAAGATTATAGGACAGATAATTCACCCCTCCACTTT
>14|TRBJ1-2|.|TRBV6-5|TRBD1
CASSSRTGGYGYTF
TGTGCCAGCAGTTCCAGGACAGGGGGCTATGGCTACACCTTC
>13|TRBJ1-1|.|TRBV30|.
CAWSRGLNTEAFF
TGTGCCTGGAGTAGGGGATTGAACACTGAAGCTTTCTTT
>15|TRBJ2-7|.|TRBV7-9|.
CASSADGDRTYEQYF
TGTGCCAGCAGCGCCGACGGGGACCGGACCTACGAGCAGTACTTC
>15|TRBJ1-5|.|TRBV19|.
CASSIWESGNQPQHF
TGTGCCAGTAGTATCTGGGAATCCGGCAATCAGCCCCAGCATTTT